The T cell receptor beta chain under discussion was sequenced for a study of OX40 agonist ivuxolimab in advanced cancers. Clones were sequenced by immunoSEQ multiplex PCR, and TCRdb holds only the in-frame ones, with some missing. The sample holds about 69,000 clones, approximately 90% seen once. Germline V gene sequence: CDR1 SGHVS, CDR2 FNYEAQ. CDR3 length equals 15 residues. V lost 2 bases and J 5 bases, leaving 15 bases between the germline ends. Baseline was the first blood sampling point, followed by cycle 4 day 1 and cycle 7 day 1. The sample here was CD4+ or CD8+ T cells sorted from blood, taken in a trial of the OX40 agonist ivuxolimab. The chain recombines TRBV7-6 with TRBJ2-5; either TRBD1 or TRBD2 may fit D (5 bases each). The TCR sequence derives from an adult with an advanced solid tumor such as melanoma, head and neck, liver or kidney cancer. CDR3 amino acids: CASSLMNSWGETQYF. CDR3 sequence (DNA): TGTGCCAGCAGCTTAATGAACAGTTGGGGGGAGACCCAGTACTTC.